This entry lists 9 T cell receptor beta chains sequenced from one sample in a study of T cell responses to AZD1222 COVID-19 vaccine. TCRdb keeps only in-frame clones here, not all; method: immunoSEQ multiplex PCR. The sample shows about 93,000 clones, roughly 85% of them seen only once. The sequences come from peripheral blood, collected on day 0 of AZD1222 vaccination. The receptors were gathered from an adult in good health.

CDR3 amino acids: CASTGAPNTGELFF. CDR3 nucleotide sequence: TGTGCCAGTACGGGGGCGCCGAACACCGGGGAGCTGTTTTTT. This chain uses TRBV19 with TRBJ2-2; the D gene could be TRBD1 or TRBD2 (6 bases each). V was cut by 7 bases and J by 0 bases, with 9 bases left in between. The CDR3 consists of 14 residues. Germline-derived CDR1 and CDR2 are LNHDA and SQIVND (reference sequence). The full variable domain, in which reference TRBV19 and TRBJ2-2 provide the parts outside the CDR3, is DGGITQSPKYLFRKEGQNVTLSCEQNLNHDAMYWYRQDPGQGLRLIYYSQIVNDFQKGDIAEGYSVSREKKESFPLTVTSAQKNPTAFYLCASTGAPNTGELFFGEGSRLTVL.

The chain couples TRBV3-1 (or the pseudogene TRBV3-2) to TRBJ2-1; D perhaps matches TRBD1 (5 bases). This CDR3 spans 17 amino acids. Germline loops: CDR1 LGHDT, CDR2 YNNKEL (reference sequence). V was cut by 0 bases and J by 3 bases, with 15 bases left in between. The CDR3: CASSQDHSTGRYNEQFF. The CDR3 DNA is TGTGCCAGCAGCCAAGATCACTCTACAGGTCGCTACAATGAGCAGTTCTTC.

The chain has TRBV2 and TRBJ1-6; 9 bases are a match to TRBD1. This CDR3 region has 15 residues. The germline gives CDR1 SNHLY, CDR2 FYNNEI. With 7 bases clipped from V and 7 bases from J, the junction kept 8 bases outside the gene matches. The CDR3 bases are TGTGCCAGCACCAACTCCGGGACAGGGAATTCACCCCTCCACTTT. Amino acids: CASTNSGTGNSPLHF. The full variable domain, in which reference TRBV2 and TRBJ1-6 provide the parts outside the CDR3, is EPEVTQTPSHQVTQMGQEVILRCVPISNHLYFYWYRQILGQKVEFLVSFYNNEISEKSEIFDDQFSVERPDGSNFTLKIRSTKLEDSAMYFCASTNSGTGNSPLHFGNGTRLTVT.

CDR3 sequence reads: CATSGLAGETQYF. The CDR3 nucleotides are TGTGCCACCAGCGGACTAGCGGGAGAGACCCAGTACTTC. The V call is TRBV24-1, the J call TRBJ2-5; 11 nucleotides match TRBD2. Germline V CDR1 and CDR2: KGHDR, SFDVKD. CDR3 size: 13 residues. V lost 7 bases and J lost 4; bases outside the gene matches: 1.

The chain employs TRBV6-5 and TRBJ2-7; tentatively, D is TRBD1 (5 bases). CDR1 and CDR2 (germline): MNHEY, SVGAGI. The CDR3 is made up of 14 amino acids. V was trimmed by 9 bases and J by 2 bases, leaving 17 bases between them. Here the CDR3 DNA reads TGTGCCAGTAGACCCGGACAAAATCCCTACGAGCAGTACTTC. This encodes CASRPGQNPYEQYF.

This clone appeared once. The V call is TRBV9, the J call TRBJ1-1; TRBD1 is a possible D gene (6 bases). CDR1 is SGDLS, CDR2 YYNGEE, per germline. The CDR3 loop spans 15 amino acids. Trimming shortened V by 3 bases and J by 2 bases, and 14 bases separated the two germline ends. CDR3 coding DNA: TGTGCCAGCAGCGCCGACCAGGGGAGCAACACTGAAGCTTTCTTT. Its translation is CASSADQGSNTEAFF.

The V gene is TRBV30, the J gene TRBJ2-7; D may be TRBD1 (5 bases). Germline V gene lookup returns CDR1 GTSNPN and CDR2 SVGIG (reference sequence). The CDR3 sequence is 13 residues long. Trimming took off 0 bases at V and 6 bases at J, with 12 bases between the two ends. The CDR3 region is CAWSVRQGGEQYF. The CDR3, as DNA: TGTGCCTGGAGTGTACGGCAGGGTGGCGAGCAGTACTTC.

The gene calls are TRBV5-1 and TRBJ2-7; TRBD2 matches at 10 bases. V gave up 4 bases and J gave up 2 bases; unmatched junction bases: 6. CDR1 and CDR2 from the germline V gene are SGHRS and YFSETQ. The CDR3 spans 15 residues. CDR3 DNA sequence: TGCGCCAGCAGCGCGGCACTAGCGGGACCCTACGAGCAGTACTTC. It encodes CASSAALAGPYEQYF.

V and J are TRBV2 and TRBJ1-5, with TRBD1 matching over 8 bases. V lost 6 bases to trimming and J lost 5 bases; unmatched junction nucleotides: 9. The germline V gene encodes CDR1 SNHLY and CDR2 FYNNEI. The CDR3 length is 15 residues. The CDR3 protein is CASRFATGVYQPQHF. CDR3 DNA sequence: TGTGCCAGCAGATTCGCGACAGGGGTTTATCAGCCCCAGCATTTT.